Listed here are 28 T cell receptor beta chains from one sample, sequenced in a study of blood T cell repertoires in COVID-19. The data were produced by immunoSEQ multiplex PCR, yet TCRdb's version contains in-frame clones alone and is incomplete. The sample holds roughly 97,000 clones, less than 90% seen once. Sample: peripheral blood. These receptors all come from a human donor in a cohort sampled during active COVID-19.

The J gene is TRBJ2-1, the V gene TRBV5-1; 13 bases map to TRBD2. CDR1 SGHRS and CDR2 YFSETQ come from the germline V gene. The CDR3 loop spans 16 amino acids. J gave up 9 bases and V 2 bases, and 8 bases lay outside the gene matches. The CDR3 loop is CASSLPGLAGAIEQFF. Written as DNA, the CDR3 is TGCGCCAGCAGCTTACCCGGACTAGCGGGAGCTATTGAGCAGTTCTTC.

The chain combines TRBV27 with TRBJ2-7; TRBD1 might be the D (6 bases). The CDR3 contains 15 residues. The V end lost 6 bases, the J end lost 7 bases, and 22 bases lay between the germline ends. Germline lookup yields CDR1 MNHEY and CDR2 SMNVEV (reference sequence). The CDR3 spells CASSPRTATQGEQYF. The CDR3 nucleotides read TGTGCCAGCAGCCCCCGGACAGCGACTCAGGGGGAGCAGTACTTC.

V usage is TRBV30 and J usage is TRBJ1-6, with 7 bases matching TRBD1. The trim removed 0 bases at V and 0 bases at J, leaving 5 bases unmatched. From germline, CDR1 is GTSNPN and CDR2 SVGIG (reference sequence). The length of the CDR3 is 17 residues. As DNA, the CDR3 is TGTGCCTGGAGTGTACCGGACAGGAGCTCCTATAATTCACCCCTCCACTTT. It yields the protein CAWSVPDRSSYNSPLHF.

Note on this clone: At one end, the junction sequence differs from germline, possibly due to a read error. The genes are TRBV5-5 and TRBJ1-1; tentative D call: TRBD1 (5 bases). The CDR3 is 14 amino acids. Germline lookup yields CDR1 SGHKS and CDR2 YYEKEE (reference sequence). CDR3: CASRLGEVVTEAFF. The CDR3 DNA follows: TGTGCCAGCAGATTGGGGGAGGTGGTCACTGAAGCTTTCTTT.

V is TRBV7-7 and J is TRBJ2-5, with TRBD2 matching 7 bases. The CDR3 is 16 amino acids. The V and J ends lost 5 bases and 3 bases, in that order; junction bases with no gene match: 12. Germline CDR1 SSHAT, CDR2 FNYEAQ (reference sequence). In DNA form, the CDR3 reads TGTGCCAGCAGCCCCCGGGCCCCTAGCGGTAAAGAGACCCAGTACTTC. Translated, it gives CASSPRAPSGKETQYF.

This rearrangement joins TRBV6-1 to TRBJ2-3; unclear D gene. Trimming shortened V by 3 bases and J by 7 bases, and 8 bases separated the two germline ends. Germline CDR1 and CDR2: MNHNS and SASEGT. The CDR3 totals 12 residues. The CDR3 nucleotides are TGTGCCAGCAGTGATCTCCTCTATACGCAGTATTTT. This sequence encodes CASSDLLYTQYF.

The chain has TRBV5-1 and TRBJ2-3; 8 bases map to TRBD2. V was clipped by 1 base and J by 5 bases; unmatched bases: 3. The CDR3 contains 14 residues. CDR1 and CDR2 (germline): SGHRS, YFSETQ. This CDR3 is CASSLSLAGDTQYF. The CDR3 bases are TGCGCCAGCAGCTTGTCCCTAGCGGGAGATACGCAGTATTTT. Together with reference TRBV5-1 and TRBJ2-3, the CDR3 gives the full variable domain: KAGVTQTPRYLIKTRGQQVTLSCSPISGHRSVSWYQQTPGQGLQFLFEYFSETQRNKGNFPGRFSGRQFSNSRSEMNVSTLELGDSALYLCASSLSLAGDTQYFGPGTRLTVL.

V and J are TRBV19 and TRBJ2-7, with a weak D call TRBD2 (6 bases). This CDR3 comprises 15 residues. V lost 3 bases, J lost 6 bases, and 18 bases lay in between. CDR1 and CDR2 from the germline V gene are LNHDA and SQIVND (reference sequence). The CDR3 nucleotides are TGTGCCAGTAGTATTCCCGGCATAAGGGGACTCGAGCAGTACTTC. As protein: CASSIPGIRGLEQYF.

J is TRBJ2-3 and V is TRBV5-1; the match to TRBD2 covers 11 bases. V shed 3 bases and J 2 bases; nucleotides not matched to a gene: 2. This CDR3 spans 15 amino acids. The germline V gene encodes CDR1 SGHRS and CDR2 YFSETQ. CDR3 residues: CASSSGLAVTDTQYF. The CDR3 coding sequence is TGCGCCAGCAGCTCGGGACTAGCGGTCACAGATACGCAGTATTTT.

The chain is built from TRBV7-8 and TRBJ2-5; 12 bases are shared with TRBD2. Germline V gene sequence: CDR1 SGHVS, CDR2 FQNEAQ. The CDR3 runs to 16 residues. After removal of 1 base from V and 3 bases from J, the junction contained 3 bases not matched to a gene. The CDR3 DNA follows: TGTGCCAGCAGCTTAGGGACTAGCGGGGTAAAAGAGACCCAGTACTTC. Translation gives CASSLGTSGVKETQYF.

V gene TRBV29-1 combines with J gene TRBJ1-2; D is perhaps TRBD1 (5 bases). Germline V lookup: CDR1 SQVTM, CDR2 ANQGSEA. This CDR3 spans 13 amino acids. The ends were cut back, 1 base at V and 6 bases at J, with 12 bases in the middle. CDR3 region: CSVEGGRKDGYTF. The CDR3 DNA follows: TGCAGCGTTGAAGGGGGCAGGAAAGATGGCTACACCTTC.

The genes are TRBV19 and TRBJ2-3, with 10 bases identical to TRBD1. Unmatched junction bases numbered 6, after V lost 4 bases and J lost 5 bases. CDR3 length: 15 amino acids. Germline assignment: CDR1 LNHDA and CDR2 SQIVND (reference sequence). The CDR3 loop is CASSTDRGQGDTQYF. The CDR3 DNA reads TGTGCCAGTAGTACCGACAGGGGGCAAGGAGATACGCAGTATTTT.

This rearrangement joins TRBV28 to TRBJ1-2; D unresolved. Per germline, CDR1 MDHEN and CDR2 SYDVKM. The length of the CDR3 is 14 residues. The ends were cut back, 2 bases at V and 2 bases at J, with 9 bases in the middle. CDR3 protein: CASSLQSVNYGYTF. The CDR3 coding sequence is TGTGCCAGCAGTTTACAATCAGTGAACTATGGCTACACCTTC.

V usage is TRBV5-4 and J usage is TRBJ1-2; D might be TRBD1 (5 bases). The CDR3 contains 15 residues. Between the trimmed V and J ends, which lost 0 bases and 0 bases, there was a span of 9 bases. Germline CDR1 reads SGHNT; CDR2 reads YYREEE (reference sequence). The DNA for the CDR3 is TGTGCCAGCAGCTTGGTGGGGGGGACTAACTATGGCTACACCTTC. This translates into CASSLVGGTNYGYTF.

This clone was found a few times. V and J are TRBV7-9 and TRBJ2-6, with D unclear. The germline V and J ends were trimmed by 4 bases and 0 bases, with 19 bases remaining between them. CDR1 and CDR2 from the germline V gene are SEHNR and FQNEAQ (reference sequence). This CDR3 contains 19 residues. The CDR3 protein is CASSSRLPSRSSGANVLTF. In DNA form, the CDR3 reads TGTGCCAGCAGCTCCCGTCTCCCGAGTCGGAGCTCTGGGGCCAACGTCCTGACTTTC.

CDR3 loop: CASSDQPQGAGYGYTF. Written as DNA, the CDR3 is TGCGCCAGCAGCGACCAACCTCAGGGGGCGGGCTATGGCTACACCTTC. V usage is TRBV5-1 and J usage is TRBJ1-2; 8 bases fit TRBD1. The CDR3 runs 16 residues. The V and J ends lost 4 bases and 4 bases, in that order; junction bases with no gene match: 12. From germline, CDR1 is SGHRS and CDR2 YFSETQ.

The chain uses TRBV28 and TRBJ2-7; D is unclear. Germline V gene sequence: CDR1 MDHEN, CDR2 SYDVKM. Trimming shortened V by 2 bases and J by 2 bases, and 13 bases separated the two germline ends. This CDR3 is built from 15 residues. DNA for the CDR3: TGTGCCAGCAGTTTAGTGTCTCCCGTTACCTACGAGCAGTACTTC. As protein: CASSLVSPVTYEQYF.

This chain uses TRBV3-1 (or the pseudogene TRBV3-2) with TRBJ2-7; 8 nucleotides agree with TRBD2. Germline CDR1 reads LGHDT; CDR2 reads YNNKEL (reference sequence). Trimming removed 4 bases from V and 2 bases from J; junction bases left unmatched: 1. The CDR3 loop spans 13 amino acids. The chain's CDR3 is CASSPGGAYEQYF. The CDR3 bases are TGTGCCAGCAGCCCGGGGGGGGCCTACGAGCAGTACTTC.

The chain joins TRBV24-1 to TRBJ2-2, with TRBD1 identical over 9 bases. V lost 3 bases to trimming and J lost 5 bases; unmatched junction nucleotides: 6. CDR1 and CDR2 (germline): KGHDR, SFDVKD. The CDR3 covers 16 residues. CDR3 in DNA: TGTGCCACCAGTGATCGGACAGGGGCTATGACCGGGGAGCTGTTTTTT. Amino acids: CATSDRTGAMTGELFF.

In nucleotides, the CDR3 is TGTGCCATCAGTGGACAGGGTATAAACAACTATGGCTACACCTTC. Amino acids: CAISGQGINNYGYTF. This chain connects TRBV10-3 to TRBJ1-2; 7 nucleotides align to TRBD1. Germline V gives CDR1 ENHRY, CDR2 SYGVKD. The CDR3 runs 15 residues. V dropped 4 bases and J dropped 2; count of bases not matched to a gene: 7.

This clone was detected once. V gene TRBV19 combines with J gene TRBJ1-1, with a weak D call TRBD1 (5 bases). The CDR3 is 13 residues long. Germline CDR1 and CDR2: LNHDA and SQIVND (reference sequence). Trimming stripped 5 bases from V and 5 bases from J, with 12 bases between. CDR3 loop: CASSWAGPTEAFF. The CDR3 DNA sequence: TGTGCCAGTAGTTGGGCAGGGCCAACTGAAGCTTTCTTT.

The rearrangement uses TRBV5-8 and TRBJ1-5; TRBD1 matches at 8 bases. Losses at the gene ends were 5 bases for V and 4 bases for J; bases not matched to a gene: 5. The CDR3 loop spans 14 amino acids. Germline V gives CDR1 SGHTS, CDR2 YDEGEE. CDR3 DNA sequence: TGTGCCAGCAGTCCTAGGACAGGGAATCAGCCCCAGCATTTT. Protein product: CASSPRTGNQPQHF. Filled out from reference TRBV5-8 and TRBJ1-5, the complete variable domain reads EAGVTQSPTHLIKTRGQQATLRCSPISGHTSVYWYQQALGLGLQFLLWYDEGEERNRGNFPPRFSGRQFPNYSSELNVNALELEDSALYLCASSPRTGNQPQHFGDGTRLSIL.

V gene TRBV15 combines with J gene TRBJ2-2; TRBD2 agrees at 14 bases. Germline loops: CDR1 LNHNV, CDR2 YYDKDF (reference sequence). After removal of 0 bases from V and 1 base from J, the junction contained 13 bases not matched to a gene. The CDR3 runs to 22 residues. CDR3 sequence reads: CATSREMHLGLAGVENTGELFF. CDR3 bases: TGTGCCACCAGCAGAGAGATGCACTTGGGACTAGCGGGAGTCGAGAACACCGGGGAGCTGTTTTTT.

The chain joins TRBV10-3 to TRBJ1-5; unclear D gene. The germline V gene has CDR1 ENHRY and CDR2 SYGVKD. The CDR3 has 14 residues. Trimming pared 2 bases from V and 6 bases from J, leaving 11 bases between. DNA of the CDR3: TGTGCCATCAGTGAGGATAGAGCCGGTCAGCCCCAGCATTTT. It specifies CAISEDRAGQPQHF.

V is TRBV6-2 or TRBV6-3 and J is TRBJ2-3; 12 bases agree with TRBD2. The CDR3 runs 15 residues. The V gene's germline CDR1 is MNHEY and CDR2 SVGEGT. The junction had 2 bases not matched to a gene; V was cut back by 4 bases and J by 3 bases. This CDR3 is CASSSLAGGTDTQYF. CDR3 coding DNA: TGTGCCAGCAGTTCACTAGCGGGGGGAACAGATACGCAGTATTTT.

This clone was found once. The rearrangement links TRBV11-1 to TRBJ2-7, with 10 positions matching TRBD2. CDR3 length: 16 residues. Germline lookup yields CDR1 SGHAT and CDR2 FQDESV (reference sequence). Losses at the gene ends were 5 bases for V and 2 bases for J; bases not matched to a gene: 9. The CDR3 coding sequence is TGTGCCAGCAGCATCTCCGGGACTAGCGCGACCTACGAGCAGTACTTC. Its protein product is CASSISGTSATYEQYF.

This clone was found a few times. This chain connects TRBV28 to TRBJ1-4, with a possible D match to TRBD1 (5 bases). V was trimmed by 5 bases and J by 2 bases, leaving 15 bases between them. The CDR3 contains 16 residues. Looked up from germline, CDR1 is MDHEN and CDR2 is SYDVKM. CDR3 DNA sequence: TGTGCCAGCAGTCCCCCCTTGGGGCGCACTAATGAAAAACTGTTTTTT. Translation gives CASSPPLGRTNEKLFF.

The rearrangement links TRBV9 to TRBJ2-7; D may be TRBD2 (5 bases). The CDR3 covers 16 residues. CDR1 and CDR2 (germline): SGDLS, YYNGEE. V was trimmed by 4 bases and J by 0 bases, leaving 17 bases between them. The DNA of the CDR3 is TGTGCCAGCAGCCCCCAGGAGGACGGTACCTCCTACGAGCAGTACTTC. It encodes CASSPQEDGTSYEQYF.